This T cell receptor (beta chain) originates from a study of shared clonotypes between healthy human individuals. General observations from the study: Measured sharing among donors was expected to vary with sequencing depth. Clonotypes that were shared across four donors made up around 5% of naive CD4 clonotypes.

The authors ran the assay at deep level. Study processing details: Because ImmunoSEQ provided only junction sequences with no quality scores, the filtering differed. The table came from immunoSEQ multiplex PCR; TCRdb's copy has only in-frame clones and leaves some out. The DNA was the basis for D and trimming; V, J and clone size are from that table. This table holds roughly 1,100,000 clones, around four fifths found once. Between the trimmed V and J ends, which lost 5 bases and 4 bases, there was a span of 12 bases. CDR3 length equals 13 residues. Germline V lookup: CDR1 LNHDA, CDR2 SQIVND (reference sequence). A word on this clone: Its antigen is not known.

Sequences were obtained from memory CD4+ T cells sorted from blood. Subset noted: CD45RA-negative fraction. The origin of this receptor is a man aged 18-30 years in good health. This chain connects TRBV19 to TRBJ2-7; weak D call: TRBD1 (6 bases). CDR3 amino acids: CASSPQGRYEQYF. The CDR3 DNA is TGTGCCAGTAGTCCACAGGGTCGTTACGAGCAGTACTTC.